Each of the 32 T cell receptor beta chains below was sequenced from the same sample in a study of T cell clonotyping in hematopoietic cell transplantation (dated by TCRdb to the early 2020s). The library was produced with the immunoSEQ multiplex PCR assay. As stored in TCRdb, this immuneACCESS dataset retains in-frame rearrangements with V and J assigned. A fraction of the clones does not appear; measured against another copy, unresolved V genes explain less than half of the discrepancy, and the remainder lacks a known reason. The sample table contains over 8,000 clones; only one count was recorded for about three fifths of them. The ten largest clones add up to around 23% of the sample. The sample's time point label, in plain terms: 100 days after allo-HCT. The material sequenced was peripheral blood mononuclear cells, taken 100 days after allogeneic stem cell transplant. Receptors were obtained from a male patient aged 55 to 69 who had an allogeneic stem cell transplant from an unrelated donor, so the T cells may come from the graft donor. Some clones in this sample may be carry-over from other donors' samples.

This chain connects TRBV5-1 to TRBJ2-7; tentatively, D is TRBD1 or TRBD2 (7 bases each). Between the trimmed V and J ends, which lost 0 bases and 4 bases, there was a span of 11 bases. The CDR3 extends over 14 amino acids. CDR1 SGHRS and CDR2 YFSETQ come from the germline V gene. The CDR3 bases are TGCGCCAGCAGCTTGGTTCAGGGGGGGTACGAGCAGTACTTC. This translates into CASSLVQGGYEQYF.

The chain uses TRBV19 and TRBJ2-5, with D uncertain. Germline-derived CDR1 and CDR2 are LNHDA and SQIVND (reference sequence). This CDR3 is 13 amino acids long. With 3 bases removed from V and 1 base from J, the gap between germline ends came to 6 bases. The DNA of the CDR3 is TGTGCCAGTAGTATCCGGGTCCAAGAGACCCAGTACTTC. Translated, it gives CASSIRVQETQYF.

The CDR3 nucleotides are TGTGCCAGTAGTATACCCGGGACAGGGGGCTCGTACTATGGCTACACCTTC. Protein product: CASSIPGTGGSYYGYTF. The gene calls are TRBV19 and TRBJ1-2; TRBD1 matches at 12 bases. The V and J ends lost 2 bases and 3 bases, in that order; junction bases with no gene match: 7. The CDR3 has 17 residues. Germline CDR1 LNHDA, CDR2 SQIVND (reference sequence). Together with reference TRBV19 and TRBJ1-2, the CDR3 gives the full variable domain: DGGITQSPKYLFRKEGQNVTLSCEQNLNHDAMYWYRQDPGQGLRLIYYSQIVNDFQKGDIAEGYSVSREKKESFPLTVTSAQKNPTAFYLCASSIPGTGGSYYGYTFGSGTRLTVV.

Here the CDR3 reads CAWSVRGDYGYTF. CDR3 nucleotide sequence: TGTGCCTGGAGTGTACGGGGGGACTATGGCTACACCTTC. This sequence joins TRBV30 and TRBJ1-2; the D gene is possibly TRBD1 (5 bases). This CDR3 spans 13 amino acids. The V and J ends lost 0 bases and 3 bases respectively, with 8 bases between them. Germline CDR1 reads GTSNPN; CDR2 reads SVGIG (reference sequence).

This chain uses TRBV25-1 with TRBJ2-3; D is unclear. CDR1 and CDR2 (germline): MGHDK, SYGVNS. The V end lost 4 bases, the J end lost 3 bases, and 11 bases lay between the germline ends. The CDR3 runs to 14 residues. The CDR3 nucleotides are TGTGCCAGCAGTGGCCCGACCGGGACAGATACGCAGTATTTT. The encoded protein is CASSGPTGTDTQYF.

A few counts support this clone. This chain uses TRBV5-1 with TRBJ2-5; the D gene is possibly TRBD1 (6 bases). Germline V lookup: CDR1 SGHRS, CDR2 YFSETQ. The CDR3 is made up of 15 amino acids. V gave up 0 bases and J gave up 1 base, with 10 bases separating them. CDR3 coding DNA: TGCGCCAGCAGCTTGGGGCAGGGGTTCCAAGAGACCCAGTACTTC. Its protein product is CASSLGQGFQETQYF.

This clone was observed a single time. The genes are TRBV23-1 and TRBJ1-6, with TRBD1 as a possible D gene (6 bases). TRBV23-1 is an ORF, with its function uncertain. The CDR3 runs 16 residues. Trimming removed 7 bases at V and 9 bases at J, with 22 bases between. The CDR3 region has the DNA TGCGCCAGCACCCTAAGGGGGACCAGCGAGAGTTCACCCCTCCACTTT. Amino acids: CASTLRGTSESSPLHF.

The V gene is TRBV5-4, the J gene TRBJ2-1, with 7 bases aligning to TRBD2. Germline CDR1 is SGHNT and CDR2 is YYREEE (reference sequence). J lost 0 bases, V lost 4 bases, and 7 bases had no gene match. The CDR3 is 16 amino acids. CDR3 residues: CASSQEGGSSYNEQFF. The CDR3 DNA sequence: TGTGCCAGCAGCCAAGAGGGCGGGAGCTCCTACAATGAGCAGTTCTTC.

V and J are TRBV29-1 and TRBJ2-7; TRBD2 matches 8 bases. The CDR3 totals 13 residues. Germline trimming cut 4 bases from V and 4 bases from J; bases unmatched to any gene: 6. Per the germline V gene, CDR1 is SQVTM and CDR2 is ANQGSEA. The chain's CDR3 is CSVAGGAIYEQYF. The DNA of the CDR3 is TGCAGCGTTGCGGGGGGGGCGATATACGAGCAGTACTTC.

In this sample, this clone is medium-sized (0.01 to 0.1%). An end of the junction does not agree with germline; a read error may underlie this. This sequence joins TRBV7-7 and TRBJ2-7, with D possibly being TRBD1 (6 bases). The V gene's germline CDR1 is SSHAT and CDR2 FNYEAQ (reference sequence). This CDR3 contains 15 residues. CDR3 loop: CASSLEPTGIYEQYF. The CDR3 DNA is TGTGCTAGCAGCTTAGAACCAACAGGGATCTACGAGCAGTACTTC.

The V gene is TRBV30, the J gene TRBJ1-2; no clear D. Per the germline V gene, CDR1 is GTSNPN and CDR2 is SVGIG (reference sequence). This CDR3 contains 13 residues. V was trimmed by 4 bases and J by 3 bases, leaving 12 bases between them. This CDR3 reads CAWNPRVDYGYTF. CDR3 DNA sequence: TGTGCCTGGAATCCTCGGGTCGACTATGGCTACACCTTC. The variable domain in full, completed from reference TRBV30 and TRBJ1-2, reads SQTIHQWPATLVQPVGSPLSLECTVEGTSNPNLYWYRQAAGRGLQLLFYSVGIGQISSEVPQNLSASRPQDRQFILSSKKLLLSDSGFYLCAWNPRVDYGYTFGSGTRLTVV.

This clone is a singleton in its sample. The chain is built from TRBV7-2 and TRBJ1-2; D uncertain. The germline V gene encodes CDR1 SGHTA and CDR2 FQGNSA. Trimming took 4 bases from V and 9 from J, leaving 15 bases between them. The CDR3 contains 13 residues. The CDR3 region is CASSSPSLESYTF. CDR3 nucleotide sequence: TGTGCCAGCAGCTCGCCCTCCTTAGAGAGCTACACCTTC.

In DNA form, the CDR3 reads TGTGCCAGCAGCTTAGTTGGGACAGGGAGGGAGACCCAGTACTTC. This translates into CASSLVGTGRETQYF. The chain uses TRBV11-2 and TRBJ2-5; 9 nucleotides match TRBD1. The CDR3 extends over 15 amino acids. V was pared by 1 base and J by 5 bases, with 5 bases of the junction left unmatched. CDR1 is SGHAT, CDR2 FQNNGV, per germline.

This chain joins TRBV6-1 and TRBJ2-7; D is unresolved. The CDR3 contains 14 residues. Germline CDR1 MNHNS, CDR2 SASEGT. The V end was cut by 4 bases, the J end by 0 bases, with 10 bases between. The DNA for the CDR3 is TGTGCCAGCAGTGTGGGCAGGACCTCCTACGAGCAGTACTTC. This gives the protein CASSVGRTSYEQYF.

The rearrangement joins TRBV11-2 to TRBJ2-7; perhaps TRBD2 as D (6 bases). The CDR3 has 15 residues. Germline V gene lookup returns CDR1 SGHAT and CDR2 FQNNGV. V lost 7 bases, J lost 7 bases, and 23 bases lay in between. The CDR3 DNA reads TGTGCCAGCAACCTCCCGGGCGGGGAAAATGGGGAGCAGTACTTC. It yields the protein CASNLPGGENGEQYF.

The V gene is TRBV6-5, the J gene TRBJ1-6; 11 bases match TRBD1. Germline values: CDR1 MNHEY, CDR2 SVGAGI. This CDR3 is built from 15 residues. The ends lost 6 bases at V and 7 bases at J; junction bases unmatched: 5. The CDR3 region is CASRGTGGANSPLHF. CDR3 nucleotide sequence: TGTGCCAGCAGGGGGACAGGGGGTGCAAATTCACCCCTCCACTTT.

In this sample, this clone turned up a few times. CDR3 sequence reads: CASSLVYREPQHF. The CDR3 DNA is TGTGCCAGCAGCTTAGTCTACAGGGAGCCCCAGCATTTT. The chain joins TRBV7-2 to TRBJ1-5; D possibly corresponds to TRBD1 (6 bases). The germline V and J ends were trimmed by 1 base and 8 bases, with 9 bases remaining between them. Germline V gene sequence: CDR1 SGHTA, CDR2 FQGNSA. The CDR3 is 13 residues long.

The chain links TRBV5-1 to TRBJ2-2; the match to TRBD1 covers 8 bases. CDR1 is SGHRS, CDR2 YFSETQ, per germline. Trimming cost V 0 bases and J 4 bases; bases outside gene matches: 2. This CDR3 has 15 residues. The CDR3 loop is CASSLGQGFTGELFF. As DNA, the CDR3 is TGCGCCAGCAGCTTGGGACAGGGGTTCACCGGGGAGCTGTTTTTT. The full variable domain, with the rest looked up from reference TRBV5-1 and TRBJ2-2, is KAGVTQTPRYLIKTRGQQVTLSCSPISGHRSVSWYQQTPGQGLQFLFEYFSETQRNKGNFPGRFSGRQFSNSRSEMNVSTLELGDSALYLCASSLGQGFTGELFFGEGSRLTVL.

The chain employs TRBV7-2 and TRBJ2-2; 10 bases fit TRBD2. J was trimmed by 4 bases and V by 6 bases; bases with no gene match: 5. Germline assignment: CDR1 SGHTA and CDR2 FQGNSA. The CDR3 is 15 residues long. Here the CDR3 reads CASRQTSGLTGELFF. The CDR3 region has the DNA TGTGCCAGCAGACAGACTAGCGGGCTCACCGGGGAGCTGTTTTTT.

The genes are TRBV9 and TRBJ2-7, with 10 nucleotides matching TRBD1. With 3 bases clipped from V and 5 bases from J, the junction kept 8 bases outside the gene matches. Germline V lookup: CDR1 SGDLS, CDR2 YYNGEE. The CDR3 is made up of 15 amino acids. The CDR3 bases are TGTGCCAGCAGCGCAAGCGGGACAGGGGCAAACGAGCAGTACTTC. Amino acid sequence: CASSASGTGANEQYF. The full variable domain, in which reference TRBV9 and TRBJ2-7 provide the parts outside the CDR3, is DSGVTQTPKHLITATGQRVTLRCSPRSGDLSVYWYQQSLDQGLQFLIQYYNGEERAKGNILERFSAQQFPDLHSELNLSSLELGDSALYFCASSASGTGANEQYFGPGTRLTVT.

This chain uses TRBV2 with TRBJ2-1, with 7 bases aligning to TRBD2. Losses at the gene ends were 7 bases for V and 1 base for J; bases not matched to a gene: 4. Germline V gene lookup returns CDR1 SNHLY and CDR2 FYNNEI. The CDR3 has 14 amino acids. CDR3 protein: CASTGGRSYNEQFF. CDR3 in DNA: TGTGCCAGCACGGGCGGGAGATCCTACAATGAGCAGTTCTTC.

The chain combines TRBV4-1 with TRBJ2-7; D is unclear. Germline CDR1 reads MGHRA; CDR2 reads YSYEKL. Deletions cut 3 bases from V and 5 bases from J, with 11 bases between. This CDR3 has 13 amino acids. The CDR3 loop is CASSQASYDEQYF. The CDR3 bases are TGCGCCAGCAGCCAGGCGTCTTATGACGAGCAGTACTTC.

The chain uses TRBV29-1 and TRBJ1-2; no clear D. Germline V gives CDR1 SQVTM, CDR2 ANQGSEA. The CDR3 is made up of 13 amino acids. Trimming removed 7 bases from V and 5 bases from J, with 17 bases in between. The CDR3 DNA reads as TGCAGCGCCGACCTCGGACGGTATTATGGCTACACCTTC. This codes for CSADLGRYYGYTF.

In its sample, this clone ranks as medium-sized. The chain recombines TRBV10-3 with TRBJ2-2; D is perhaps TRBD2 (6 bases). This CDR3 contains 16 residues. V lost 4 bases to trimming and J lost 7 bases, with 19 bases between them. Per the germline V gene, CDR1 is ENHRY and CDR2 is SYGVKD. The CDR3 DNA is TGTGCCATCAGTGCCGGGACTCTGTTTGGGGACGGGGAGCTGTTTTTT. As protein: CAISAGTLFGDGELFF.

This chain links TRBV5-6 with TRBJ1-2; TRBD1 might be the D (6 bases). In germline, CDR1 is SGHDT, CDR2 YYEEEE. V lost 4 bases and J lost 5, with 15 bases in between. The CDR3 totals 14 residues. The CDR3: CASSPTGPTYGYTF. For the CDR3, the DNA is TGTGCCAGCAGCCCAACAGGGCCCACTTATGGCTACACCTTC.

This clone was seen a handful of times. The rearrangement uses TRBV11-2 and TRBJ1-2; no firm D call. Germline lookup yields CDR1 SGHAT and CDR2 FQNNGV. The CDR3 extends over 15 amino acids. Trimming cost V 5 bases and J 5 bases, with 18 bases left between them. CDR3 region: CASSPAQSPLYGYTF. The CDR3 region has the DNA TGTGCCAGCAGCCCCGCGCAGAGTCCCCTATATGGCTACACCTTC.

The V and J genes are TRBV6-5 and TRBJ2-3; tentative D call: TRBD2 (5 bases). In germline, CDR1 is MNHEY, CDR2 SVGAGI. V lost 2 bases and J 4 bases, leaving 13 bases between the germline ends. The CDR3 has 15 amino acids. The CDR3 bases are TGTGCCAGCAGTTACAGGGAGCCCGGCTCAGATACGCAGTATTTT. Amino acid sequence: CASSYREPGSDTQYF.

The J gene is TRBJ1-4, the V gene TRBV15, with 9 bases that match TRBD1. The CDR3 totals 16 residues. Germline lookup yields CDR1 LNHNV and CDR2 YYDKDF (reference sequence). The V gene end was trimmed by 4 bases and the J gene end by 6 bases; junction bases not matched to a gene: 9. The CDR3 is CATSNDRGGPDEKLFF. In nucleotides, the CDR3 is TGTGCCACCAGCAACGACAGGGGGGGACCTGATGAAAAACTGTTTTTT.

The J gene is TRBJ1-1, the V gene TRBV5-1; D gene unclear. The CDR3 has 18 residues. Germline V gene data show CDR1 as SGHRS and CDR2 as YFSETQ. The V and J ends lost 1 base and 0 bases respectively, with 19 bases between them. As DNA, the CDR3 is TGCGCCAGCAGCTTGCGCGGATCTCCCTACCACATGAACACTGAAGCTTTCTTT. This codes for CASSLRGSPYHMNTEAFF.

The rearrangement links TRBV7-9 to TRBJ1-2, with a tentative D call TRBD1 (5 bases). CDR1 is SEHNR and CDR2 is FQNEAQ in the germline V gene (reference sequence). V was pared by 2 bases and J by 4 bases, with 8 bases between. There are 13 residues in the CDR3. CDR3 bases: TGTGCCAGCAGCTTACAGGGTGCCTATGGCTACACCTTC. Translating gives CASSLQGAYGYTF. Full variable domain (rest looked up from reference TRBV7-9 and TRBJ1-2): DTGVSQNPRHKITKRGQNVTFRCDPISEHNRLYWYRQTLGQGPEFLTYFQNEAQLEKSRLLSDRFSAERPKGSFSTLEIQRTEQGDSAMYLCASSLQGAYGYTFGSGTRLTVV.

About this clone itself: Its ends do not fully match the called genes, so a read error is possible. The V gene is TRBV11-3, the J gene TRBJ2-2; 10 bases fit TRBD1. The CDR3 has 14 residues. Per the germline V gene, CDR1 is SGHNT and CDR2 is YENEEA. CDR3 region: CGTGDLANTGELFF. Here the CDR3 DNA reads TGCGGGACAGGGGACCTCGCGAACACCGGGGAGCTGTTTTTT.

This chain uses TRBV27 with TRBJ2-2; tentative D call: TRBD1 (7 bases). This CDR3 has 14 amino acids. The germline gives CDR1 MNHEY, CDR2 SMNVEV (reference sequence). V lost 6 bases and J 4 bases, leaving 12 bases between the germline ends. The CDR3 protein is CASRGQGGTGELFF. For the CDR3, the DNA is TGTGCCAGCAGGGGGCAGGGGGGCACCGGGGAGCTGTTTTTT.